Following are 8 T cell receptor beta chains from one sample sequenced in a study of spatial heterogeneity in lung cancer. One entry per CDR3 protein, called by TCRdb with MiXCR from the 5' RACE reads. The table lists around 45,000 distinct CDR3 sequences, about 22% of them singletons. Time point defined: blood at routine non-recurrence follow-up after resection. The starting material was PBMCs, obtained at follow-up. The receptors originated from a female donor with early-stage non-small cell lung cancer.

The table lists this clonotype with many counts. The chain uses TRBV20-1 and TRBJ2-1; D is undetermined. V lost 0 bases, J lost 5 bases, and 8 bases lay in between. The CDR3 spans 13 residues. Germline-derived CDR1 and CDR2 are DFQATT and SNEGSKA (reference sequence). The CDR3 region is CSARDPFDNEQFF. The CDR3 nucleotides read TGCAGTGCTAGAGACCCCTTCGACAATGAGCAGTTCTTC.

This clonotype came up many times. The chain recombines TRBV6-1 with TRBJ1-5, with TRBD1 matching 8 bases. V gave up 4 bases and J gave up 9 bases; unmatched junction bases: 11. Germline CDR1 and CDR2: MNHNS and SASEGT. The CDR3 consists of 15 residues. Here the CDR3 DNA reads TGTGCCAGCAGTGTCCTAGCAGGGGGCATTCCGCCCCAGCATTTT. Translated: CASSVLAGGIPPQHF.

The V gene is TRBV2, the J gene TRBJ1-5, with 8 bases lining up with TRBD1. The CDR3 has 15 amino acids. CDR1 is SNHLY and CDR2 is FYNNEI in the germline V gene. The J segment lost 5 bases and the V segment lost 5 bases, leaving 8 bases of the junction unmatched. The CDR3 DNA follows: TGTGCCAGCAGTATTACAGGGGGATCTTATCAGCCCCAGCATTTT. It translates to CASSITGGSYQPQHF.

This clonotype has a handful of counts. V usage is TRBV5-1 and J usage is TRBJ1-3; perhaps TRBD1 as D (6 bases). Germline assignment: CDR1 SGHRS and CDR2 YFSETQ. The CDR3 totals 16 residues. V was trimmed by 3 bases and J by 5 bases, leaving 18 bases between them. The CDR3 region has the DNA TGCGCCAGCAGCTCGCTGGTGGTGGGGGCGCGAAACACCATATATTTT. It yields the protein CASSSLVVGARNTIYF.

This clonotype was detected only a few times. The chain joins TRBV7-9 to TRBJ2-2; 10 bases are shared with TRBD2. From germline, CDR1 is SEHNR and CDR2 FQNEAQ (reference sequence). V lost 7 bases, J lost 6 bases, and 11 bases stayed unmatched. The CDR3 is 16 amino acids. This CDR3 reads CASIRISGRVAGELFF. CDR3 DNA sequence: TGTGCCAGCATCCGAATCAGCGGGAGGGTGGCCGGGGAGCTGTTTTTT.

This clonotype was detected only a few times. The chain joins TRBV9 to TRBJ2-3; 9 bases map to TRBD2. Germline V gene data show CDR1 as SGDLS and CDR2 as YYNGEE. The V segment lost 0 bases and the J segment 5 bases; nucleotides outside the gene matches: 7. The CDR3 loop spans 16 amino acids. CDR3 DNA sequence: TGTGCCAGCAGCGTAGGTCGAGCGGGGGGAATAGATACGCAGTATTTT. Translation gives CASSVGRAGGIDTQYF. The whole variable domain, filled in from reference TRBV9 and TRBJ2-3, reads DSGVTQTPKHLITATGQRVTLRCSPRSGDLSVYWYQQSLDQGLQFLIQYYNGEERAKGNILERFSAQQFPDLHSELNLSSLELGDSALYFCASSVGRAGGIDTQYFGPGTRLTVL.

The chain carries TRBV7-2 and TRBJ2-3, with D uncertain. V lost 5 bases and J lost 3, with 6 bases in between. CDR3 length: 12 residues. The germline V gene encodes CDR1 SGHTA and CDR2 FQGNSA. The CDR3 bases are TGTGCCAGCAGCCCTTGGACAGATACGCAGTATTTT. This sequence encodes CASSPWTDTQYF.

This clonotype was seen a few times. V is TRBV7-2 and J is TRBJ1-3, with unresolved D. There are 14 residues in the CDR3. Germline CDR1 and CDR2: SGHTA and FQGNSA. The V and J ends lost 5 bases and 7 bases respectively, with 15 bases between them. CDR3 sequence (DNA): TGTGCCAGCAGCCTAAATCGGCATGGGAACACCATATATTTT. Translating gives CASSLNRHGNTIYF.